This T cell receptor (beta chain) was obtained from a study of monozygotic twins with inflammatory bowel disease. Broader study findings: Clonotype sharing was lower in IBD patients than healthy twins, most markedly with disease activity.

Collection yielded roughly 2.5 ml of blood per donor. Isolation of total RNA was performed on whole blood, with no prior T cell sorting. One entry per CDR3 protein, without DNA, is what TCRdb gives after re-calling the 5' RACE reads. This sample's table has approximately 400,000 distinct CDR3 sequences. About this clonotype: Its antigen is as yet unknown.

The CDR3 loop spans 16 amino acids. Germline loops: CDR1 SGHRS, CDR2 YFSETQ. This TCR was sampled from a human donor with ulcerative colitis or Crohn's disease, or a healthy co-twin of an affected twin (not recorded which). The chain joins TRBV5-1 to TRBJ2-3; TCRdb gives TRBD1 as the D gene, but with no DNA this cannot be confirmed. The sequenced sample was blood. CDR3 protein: CASSPDGGYSTDTQYF.